The clone carrying this T cell receptor (beta chain) has just one count. Its target is not known. The sample belongs to a study of PD-1 blockade in classical Hodgkin lymphoma. The study, taken as a whole, reports: Partial responders and progressors had significantly lower baseline TCR diversity.

Time point reported: cycle 4 day 1 (C4D1), after around six weeks of nivolumab. Relapses following autologous stem cell transplantation were seen in all patients, with brentuximab vedotin exposure varying. Some clones are missing from TCRdb's copy, which holds only in-frame ones; the method was immunoSEQ multiplex PCR. Of 100,000 to 120,000 clones listed, approximately 89% were seen once; the top ten hold 15% to 20%. This TCR derives from a human donor with classical Hodgkin lymphoma. Sequenced here: peripheral blood mononuclear cells (PBMCs), sampled before the fourth cycle of nivolumab.

Here the CDR3 reads CASSLGGGMALETQYF. Here the CDR3 DNA reads TGCGCCAGCAGCTTGGGTGGGGGAATGGCCTTGGAGACCCAGTACTTC. The rearrangement links TRBV5-1 to TRBJ2-5; D assignment may be TRBD1 or TRBD2 (5 bases each). CDR3 size: 16 residues. Trimming stripped 0 bases from V and 5 bases from J, with 17 bases between. The germline V gene has CDR1 SGHRS and CDR2 YFSETQ. Full variable domain (remainder filled in from reference TRBV5-1 and TRBJ2-5): KAGVTQTPRYLIKTRGQQVTLSCSPISGHRSVSWYQQTPGQGLQFLFEYFSETQRNKGNFPGRFSGRQFSNSRSEMNVSTLELGDSALYLCASSLGGGMALETQYFGPGTRLLVL.